Following are 26 T cell receptor beta chains from one sample sequenced in a study of cytomegalovirus exposure and HLA in healthy donors. Generated by immunoSEQ multiplex PCR, the TCRdb table keeps only in-frame clones and is missing some. The sample includes fewer than 120,000 clones, around 90% seen only once; the top ten take under 2%. Sequencing input: PBMCs. These receptors came from a woman aged 18 to 35 in good health and CMV-seronegative.

This chain connects TRBV28 to TRBJ2-5, with a possible D match to TRBD2 (6 bases). The CDR3 runs to 11 residues. Trimming removed 8 bases from V and 6 bases from J, with 10 bases in between. Looked up from germline, CDR1 is MDHEN and CDR2 is SYDVKM. The CDR3: CASGRGKTQYF. The DNA of the CDR3 is TGTGCCAGCGGGCGGGGAAAGACCCAGTACTTC.

V is TRBV5-6 and J is TRBJ2-3; maybe TRBD1 (6 bases). Trimming cost V 5 bases and J 5 bases, with 21 bases left between them. Germline V gene sequence: CDR1 SGHDT, CDR2 YYEEEE. There are 16 residues in the CDR3. CDR3 nucleotide sequence: TGTGCCAGCAGTAAAGTAGGCAGGGGAAGGAAAGATACGCAGTATTTT. Protein sequence: CASSKVGRGRKDTQYF.

The CDR3 reads CASRFGFGYTF. The CDR3 bases are TGTGCCAGCCGGTTCGGTTTCGGCTACACCTTC. The rearrangement uses TRBV6-5 and TRBJ1-2; D gene uncertain. CDR1 is MNHEY and CDR2 is SVGAGI in the germline V gene. The germline V and J ends were trimmed by 8 bases and 8 bases, with 12 bases remaining between them. The CDR3 has 11 residues.

The chain carries TRBV29-1 and TRBJ2-1; TRBD2 matches at 10 bases. Trimming cost V 7 bases and J 11 bases; bases outside gene matches: 8. The CDR3 length is 12 residues. CDR1 and CDR2 from the germline V gene are SQVTM and ANQGSEA. CDR3 loop: CSERGSGRKQFF. Written as DNA, the CDR3 is TGCAGCGAGAGAGGTAGCGGGAGGAAGCAGTTCTTC.

CDR3 loop: CASVRQGAIGGYTF. CDR3 coding DNA: TGTGCCAGTGTTCGACAGGGGGCAATTGGGGGCTACACCTTC. This chain joins TRBV28 and TRBJ1-2; 10 bases match TRBD1. J was trimmed by 8 bases and V by 9 bases; bases with no gene match: 12. The CDR3 length is 14 residues. In germline, CDR1 is MDHEN, CDR2 SYDVKM.

The chain is built from TRBV7-9 and TRBJ2-1; 8 nucleotides align to TRBD1. The CDR3 loop spans 16 amino acids. The germline CDR1 and CDR2 sequences are SEHNR and FQNEAQ (reference sequence). V shed 5 bases and J 0 bases; nucleotides not matched to a gene: 6. The CDR3: CASSRTGSSSYNEQFF. The DNA for the CDR3 is TGTGCCAGCAGCCGGACAGGGTCGAGCTCCTACAATGAGCAGTTCTTC.

The rearrangement links TRBV6-5 to TRBJ2-1; D is perhaps TRBD1 (6 bases). Germline assignment: CDR1 MNHEY and CDR2 SVGAGI. Trimming removed 2 bases from V and 0 bases from J, with 8 bases in between. The CDR3 contains 15 residues. The CDR3: CASSYGGGSYNEQFF. DNA of the CDR3: TGTGCCAGCAGTTACGGGGGCGGCTCCTACAATGAGCAGTTCTTC.

The chain combines TRBV9 with TRBJ2-3, with TRBD1 identical over 7 bases. This CDR3 has 15 amino acids. Germline V gene lookup returns CDR1 SGDLS and CDR2 YYNGEE. The J segment lost 2 bases and the V segment lost 3 bases, leaving 6 bases of the junction unmatched. In DNA form, the CDR3 reads TGTGCCAGCAGCGCCGACGGGACAGTCACAGATACGCAGTATTTT. Its protein is CASSADGTVTDTQYF.

This rearrangement joins TRBV7-9 to TRBJ2-6, with 7 nucleotides matching TRBD1. This CDR3 spans 17 amino acids. Trimming at V came to 4 bases and at J to 0 bases, leaving 6 bases not matched to a gene. Germline CDR1 SEHNR, CDR2 FQNEAQ (reference sequence). CDR3 in DNA: TGTGCCAGCAGCTCCGGGACAGAGAGCTCTGGGGCCAACGTCCTGACTTTC. Its protein product is CASSSGTESSGANVLTF.

The V gene is TRBV11-1, the J gene TRBJ2-3, with 9 bases aligning to TRBD1. This CDR3 comprises 16 residues. From germline, CDR1 is SGHAT and CDR2 FQDESV (reference sequence). The V gene end was trimmed by 5 bases and the J gene end by 0 bases; junction bases not matched to a gene: 6. The CDR3 loop is CASSRGQGYSTDTQYF. CDR3 coding DNA: TGTGCCAGCAGCCGGGGACAGGGCTATAGCACAGATACGCAGTATTTT.

J is TRBJ2-7 and V is TRBV7-3; 9 bases match TRBD1. Germline V lookup: CDR1 SGHTA, CDR2 FQGTGA. The CDR3 is 15 amino acids. Trimming at V came to 5 bases and at J to 0 bases, leaving 5 bases not matched to a gene. As DNA, the CDR3 is TGTGCCAGCAGCCCTACGGGACAGGGCTCCTACGAGCAGTACTTC. Protein: CASSPTGQGSYEQYF. Looking up the rest from reference TRBV7-3 and TRBJ2-7 gives the full variable domain: GAGVSQTPSNKVTEKGKYVELRCDPISGHTALYWYRQSLGQGPEFLIYFQGTGAADDSGLPNDRFFAVRPEGSVSTLKIQRTERGDSAVYLCASSPTGQGSYEQYFGPGTRLTVT.

V is TRBV27 and J is TRBJ2-5; D is possibly TRBD1 (7 bases). This CDR3 spans 15 amino acids. CDR1 MNHEY and CDR2 SMNVEV come from the germline V gene (reference sequence). V gave up 3 bases and J gave up 1 base, with 12 bases separating them. This CDR3 is CASSLAGGSQETQYF. The CDR3 DNA is TGTGCCAGCAGTTTGGCAGGGGGGAGCCAAGAGACCCAGTACTTC.

The chain carries TRBV19 and TRBJ2-3, with TRBD2 as a possible D gene (6 bases). Trimming shortened V by 8 bases and J by 6 bases, and 12 bases separated the two germline ends. Germline CDR1 is LNHDA and CDR2 is SQIVND (reference sequence). The CDR3 sequence is 12 residues long. This CDR3 reads CASSSSADTQYF. The DNA of the CDR3 is TGTGCCAGTTCATCTAGCGCCGATACGCAGTATTTT.

The rearrangement joins TRBV5-1 to TRBJ2-1, with 8 bases lining up with TRBD1. The germline V gene has CDR1 SGHRS and CDR2 YFSETQ. The trim removed 2 bases at V and 10 bases at J, leaving 5 bases unmatched. This CDR3 is 13 amino acids long. The CDR3 DNA is TGCGCCAGCAGCTTAGCAGGGGGCTACGAGCAGTTCTTC. Protein product: CASSLAGGYEQFF.

The V gene is TRBV4-1, the J gene TRBJ2-5, with 7 bases fitting TRBD2. The CDR3 extends over 14 amino acids. J was trimmed by 5 bases and V by 3 bases; bases with no gene match: 6. Germline values: CDR1 MGHRA, CDR2 YSYEKL. The CDR3 sequence: CASSQTTSTETQYF. The CDR3 DNA sequence: TGCGCCAGCAGCCAGACGACTAGCACGGAGACCCAGTACTTC.

On this clone itself: Distinct nucleotide sequences in the sample also encode this CDR3. The genes are TRBV6-1 and TRBJ1-2; possibly TRBD1 for D (5 bases). The ends were cut back, 6 bases at V and 2 bases at J, with 10 bases in the middle. This CDR3 spans 13 amino acids. The germline CDR1 and CDR2 sequences are MNHNS and SASEGT. The CDR3 sequence: CASSLTENYGYTF. CDR3 nucleotide sequence: TGTGCCAGCAGCCTGACAGAGAACTATGGCTACACCTTC.

The CDR3: CASSEGVEKLFF. The CDR3 nucleotides are TGTGCCAGCAGTGAAGGAGTGGAAAAACTGTTTTTT. The rearrangement uses TRBV2 and TRBJ1-4, with no clear D. V lost 1 base, J lost 8 bases, and 5 bases lay in between. The CDR3 contains 12 residues. The germline CDR1 and CDR2 sequences are SNHLY and FYNNEI.

This chain uses TRBV28 with TRBJ2-7; D remains unclear. Trimming pared 8 bases from V and 5 bases from J, leaving 10 bases between. Germline CDR1 MDHEN, CDR2 SYDVKM. The length of the CDR3 is 11 residues. The CDR3, as DNA: TGTGCCAGCGCCGCTAGAGACGAGCAGTACTTC. Translating gives CASAARDEQYF.

This clone was picked up one time. This sequence joins TRBV5-1 and TRBJ2-1, with D tentatively TRBD2 (5 bases). Germline-derived CDR1 and CDR2 are SGHRS and YFSETQ. The ends were cut back, 0 bases at V and 9 bases at J, with 16 bases in the middle. The CDR3 covers 15 residues. The CDR3 DNA reads as TGCGCCAGCAGCTTGGTAGACGAGGGCCGGCTTGAGCAGTTCTTC. The encoded protein is CASSLVDEGRLEQFF.

The genes are TRBV2 and TRBJ2-1, with D uncertain. The CDR3 spans 11 residues. The V end was cut by 3 bases, the J end by 13 bases, with 10 bases between. CDR1 is SNHLY and CDR2 is FYNNEI in the germline V gene. The CDR3 nucleotides are TGTGCCAGCAGTGATTACGGTTGTCAGTTCTTC. Translation gives CASSDYGCQFF.

This clone was recorded a few times. The V call is TRBV10-1, the J call TRBJ1-5, with D unclear. CDR3 length equals 15 residues. V dropped 3 bases and J dropped 0 bases, with 9 bases sitting between them. CDR1 and CDR2 from the germline V gene are WNHNN and SYGVQD (reference sequence). CDR3 DNA sequence: TGCGCCAGCAGTGAACAGAATCTTAGCAATCAGCCCCAGCATTTT. This codes for CASSEQNLSNQPQHF.

The chain combines TRBV19 with TRBJ2-3; 10 bases fit TRBD2. The J segment lost 4 bases and the V segment lost 7 bases, leaving 2 bases of the junction unmatched. The CDR3 length is 13 residues. CDR1 is LNHDA, CDR2 SQIVND, per germline (reference sequence). The CDR3 region has the DNA TGTGCCAGTATACTAGCGGGATCAGATACGCAGTATTTT. It encodes CASILAGSDTQYF. Combining the CDR3 with reference TRBV19 and TRBJ2-3 gives the whole variable domain DGGITQSPKYLFRKEGQNVTLSCEQNLNHDAMYWYRQDPGQGLRLIYYSQIVNDFQKGDIAEGYSVSREKKESFPLTVTSAQKNPTAFYLCASILAGSDTQYFGPGTRLTVL.

The chain recombines TRBV5-1 with TRBJ1-1; D call uncertain. This CDR3 has 12 residues. CDR1 is SGHRS, CDR2 YFSETQ, per germline. Trimming removed 5 bases from V and 1 base from J, with 6 bases in between. CDR3 DNA: TGCGCCAGCAGTACACAGAACACTGAAGCTTTCTTT. This translates into CASSTQNTEAFF.

This clone was picked up one time. The gene calls are TRBV5-4 and TRBJ2-7, with 7 bases fitting TRBD1. The trim removed 4 bases at V and 0 bases at J, leaving 13 bases unmatched. The CDR3 is 17 residues long. Germline CDR1 and CDR2: SGHNT and YYREEE (reference sequence). The CDR3 here is CASSTQTGTDISYEQYF. The CDR3 region has the DNA TGTGCCAGCAGCACCCAAACCGGGACAGACATCTCCTACGAGCAGTACTTC.

The chain combines TRBV19 with TRBJ1-5, with D possibly matching TRBD1 (5 bases). The CDR3 extends over 12 amino acids. The V end lost 6 bases, the J end lost 7 bases, and 10 bases lay between the germline ends. CDR1 LNHDA and CDR2 SQIVND come from the germline V gene (reference sequence). CDR3 nucleotide sequence: TGTGCCAGTAGGGTGGGGGGGCAGCCCCAGCATTTT. Translation: CASRVGGQPQHF.

J is TRBJ2-7 and V is TRBV19, with D possibly being TRBD2 (5 bases). Germline V CDR1 and CDR2: LNHDA, SQIVND (reference sequence). The CDR3 extends over 15 amino acids. The germline V and J ends were trimmed by 3 bases and 2 bases, with 14 bases remaining between them. CDR3 DNA sequence: TGTGCCAGTAGTATCCGGGGTGCATCCACCTACGAGCAGTACTTC. Its translation is CASSIRGASTYEQYF. Supplemented by reference TRBV19 and TRBJ2-7, the full variable domain reads DGGITQSPKYLFRKEGQNVTLSCEQNLNHDAMYWYRQDPGQGLRLIYYSQIVNDFQKGDIAEGYSVSREKKESFPLTVTSAQKNPTAFYLCASSIRGASTYEQYFGPGTRLTVT.